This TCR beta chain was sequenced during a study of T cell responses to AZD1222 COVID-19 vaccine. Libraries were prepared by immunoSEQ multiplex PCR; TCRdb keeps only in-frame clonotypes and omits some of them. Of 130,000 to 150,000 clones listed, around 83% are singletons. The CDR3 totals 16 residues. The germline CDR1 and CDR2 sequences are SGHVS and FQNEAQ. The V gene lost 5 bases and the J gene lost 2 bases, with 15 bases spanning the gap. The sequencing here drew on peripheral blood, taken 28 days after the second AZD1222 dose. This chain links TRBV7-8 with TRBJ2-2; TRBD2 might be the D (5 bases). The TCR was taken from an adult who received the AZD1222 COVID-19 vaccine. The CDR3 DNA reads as TGTGCCAGCAGCGCAGCCGGGATCATAAACACCGGGGAGCTGTTTTTT. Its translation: CASSAAGIINTGELFF. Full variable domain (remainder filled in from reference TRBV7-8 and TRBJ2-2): GAGVSQSPRYKVAKRGQDVALRCDPISGHVSLFWYQQALGQGPEFLTYFQNEAQLDKSGLPSDRFFAERPEGSVSTLKIQRTQQEDSAVYLCASSAAGIINTGELFFGEGSRLTVL.